One TCR beta chain is described in this entry. The antigen is not known. The entry originates in a study of T cell repertoires in ileal Crohn's disease. Overall study context: Postoperative therapy was given to about half: about ten thiopurines, roughly 20 anti-TNF agents.

From germline, CDR1 is PRHDT and CDR2 FYEKMQ (reference sequence). V trimming: 5 bases; J trimming: 3 bases; junction bases outside the gene matches: 3. This CDR3 comprises 13 residues. Each sample's TCRB immunosequencing used roughly 500 nanograms of biopsy DNA. The table came from immunoSEQ multiplex PCR; TCRdb's copy has only in-frame clones and leaves some out. The sample lists under 15,000 clones; roughly 80% were seen once. Study-wide results and caveats: Clonal expansions were more frequent in active smokers than non-smokers at surgery.

Time point here: neoterminal ileum biopsy at postoperative endoscopy, about 6 months after surgery. This TCR was sampled from an adult with Crohn's disease. This sequence joins TRBV13 and TRBJ1-2; 7 bases fit TRBD1. The sequencing sample was made of ileal tissue. CDR3 nucleotides: TGTGCCAGCAGCGCTGGACAGGACTATGGCTACACCTTC. Translating gives CASSAGQDYGYTF. Looking up the rest from reference TRBV13 and TRBJ1-2 gives the full variable domain: AAGVIQSPRHLIKEKRETATLKCYPIPRHDTVYWYQQGPGQDPQFLISFYEKMQSDKGSIPDRFSAQQFSDYHSELNMSSLELGDSALYFCASSAGQDYGYTFGSGTRLTVV.